Ten or more counts support the clone carrying this TCR beta chain. Antigen specificity is unknown. This sample was included in a study of spatial heterogeneity in lung cancer. Time point described: sample taken at primary tumor resection. TCRdb re-called the 5' RACE reads through MiXCR, storing one row per CDR3 protein. The sample includes about 30,000 distinct CDR3 sequences, approximately 6.5% of them seen just once. Findings and limits, study-wide: Tumoral mutation counts were tracked by counts of expanded intratumoral alpha and beta TCRs.

The input for sequencing was lung tumor tissue, taken at surgery. The clonotype comes from a male donor with early-stage non-small cell lung cancer.

The CDR3 DNA is TGCGCCAGCAGCTCGGGGACGGTCAATGAAAAACTGTTTTTT. This translates into CASSSGTVNEKLFF. The chain links TRBV5-1 to TRBJ1-4, with D perhaps matching TRBD1 (5 bases). The CDR3 totals 14 residues. The V end was cut by 3 bases, the J end by 5 bases, with 11 bases between. Germline loops: CDR1 SGHRS, CDR2 YFSETQ.